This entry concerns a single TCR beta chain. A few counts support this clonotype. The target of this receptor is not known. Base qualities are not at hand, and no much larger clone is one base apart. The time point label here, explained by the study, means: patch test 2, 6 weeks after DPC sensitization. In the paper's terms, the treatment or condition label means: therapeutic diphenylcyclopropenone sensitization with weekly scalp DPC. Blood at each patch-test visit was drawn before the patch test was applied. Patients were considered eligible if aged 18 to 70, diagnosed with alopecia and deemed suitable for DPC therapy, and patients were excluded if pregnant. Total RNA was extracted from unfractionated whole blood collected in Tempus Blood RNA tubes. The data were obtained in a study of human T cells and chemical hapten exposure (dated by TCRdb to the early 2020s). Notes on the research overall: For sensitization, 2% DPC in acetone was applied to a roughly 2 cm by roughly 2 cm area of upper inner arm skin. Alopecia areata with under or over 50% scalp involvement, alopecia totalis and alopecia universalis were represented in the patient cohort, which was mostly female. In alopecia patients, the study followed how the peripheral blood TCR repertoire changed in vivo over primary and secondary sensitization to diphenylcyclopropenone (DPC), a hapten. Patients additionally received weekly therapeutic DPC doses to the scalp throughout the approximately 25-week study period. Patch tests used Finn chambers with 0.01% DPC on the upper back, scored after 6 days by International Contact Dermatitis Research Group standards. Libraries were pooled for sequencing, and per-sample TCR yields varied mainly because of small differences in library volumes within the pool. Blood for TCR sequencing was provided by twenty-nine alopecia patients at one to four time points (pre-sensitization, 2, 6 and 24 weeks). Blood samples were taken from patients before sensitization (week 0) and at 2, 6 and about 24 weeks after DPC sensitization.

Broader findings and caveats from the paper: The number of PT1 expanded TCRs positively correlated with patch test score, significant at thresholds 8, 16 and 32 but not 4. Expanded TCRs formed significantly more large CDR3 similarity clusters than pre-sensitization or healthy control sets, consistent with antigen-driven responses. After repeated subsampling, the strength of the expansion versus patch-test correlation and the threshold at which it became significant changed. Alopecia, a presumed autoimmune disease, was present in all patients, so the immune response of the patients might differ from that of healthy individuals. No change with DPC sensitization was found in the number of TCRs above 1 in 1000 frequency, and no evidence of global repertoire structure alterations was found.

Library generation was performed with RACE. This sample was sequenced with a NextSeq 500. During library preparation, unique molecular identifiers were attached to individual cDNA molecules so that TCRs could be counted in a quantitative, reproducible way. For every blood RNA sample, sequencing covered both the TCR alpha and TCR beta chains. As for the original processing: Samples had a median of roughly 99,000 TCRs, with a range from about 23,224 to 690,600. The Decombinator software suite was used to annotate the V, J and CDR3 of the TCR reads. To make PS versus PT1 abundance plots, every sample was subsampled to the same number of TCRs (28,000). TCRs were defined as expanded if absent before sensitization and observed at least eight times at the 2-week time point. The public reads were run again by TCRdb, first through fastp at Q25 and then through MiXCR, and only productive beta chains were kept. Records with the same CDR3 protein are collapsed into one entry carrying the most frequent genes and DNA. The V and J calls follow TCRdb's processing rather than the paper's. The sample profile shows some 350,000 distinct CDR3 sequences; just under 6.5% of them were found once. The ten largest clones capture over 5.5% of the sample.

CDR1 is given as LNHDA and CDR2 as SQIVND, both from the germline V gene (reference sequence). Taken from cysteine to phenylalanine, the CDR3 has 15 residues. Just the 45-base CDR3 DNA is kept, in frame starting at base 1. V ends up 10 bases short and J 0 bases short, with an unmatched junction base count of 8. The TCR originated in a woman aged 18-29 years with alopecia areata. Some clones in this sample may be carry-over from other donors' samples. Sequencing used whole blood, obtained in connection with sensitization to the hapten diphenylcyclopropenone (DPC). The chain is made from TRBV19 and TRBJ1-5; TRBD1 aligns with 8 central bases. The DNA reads TGTGCCACCACGGACAGGGCAAATAGCAATCAGCCCCAGCATTTT. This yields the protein CATTDRANSNQPQHF.